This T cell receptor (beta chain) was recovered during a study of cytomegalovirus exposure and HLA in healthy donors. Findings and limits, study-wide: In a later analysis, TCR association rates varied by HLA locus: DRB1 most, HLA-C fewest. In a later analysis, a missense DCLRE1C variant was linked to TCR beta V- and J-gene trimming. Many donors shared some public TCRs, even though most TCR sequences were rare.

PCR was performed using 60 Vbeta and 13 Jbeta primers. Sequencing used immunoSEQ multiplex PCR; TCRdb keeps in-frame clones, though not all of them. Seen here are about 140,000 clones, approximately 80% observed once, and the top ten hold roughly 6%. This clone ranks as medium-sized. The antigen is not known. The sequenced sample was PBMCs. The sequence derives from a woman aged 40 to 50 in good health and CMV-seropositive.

CDR3 residues: CASRMDRGDNQPQHF. In DNA, the CDR3 is TGTGCCAGCAGGATGGACAGGGGTGACAATCAGCCCCAGCATTTT. The chain employs TRBV6-1 and TRBJ1-5; TRBD1 agrees at 9 bases. The V and J ends lost 6 bases and 3 bases, in that order; junction bases with no gene match: 6. The CDR3 runs to 15 residues. Germline-derived CDR1 and CDR2 are MNHNS and SASEGT.